What follows is one T cell receptor (beta chain) and its context. With 60 Vbeta and 13 Jbeta primers, the PCR was carried out. The repertoire was sequenced with immunoSEQ multiplex PCR; TCRdb's copy has only in-frame clones and lacks some. The table lists some 99,000 clones, about 80% of them singletons. These data come from a study of cytomegalovirus exposure and HLA in healthy donors. Study-wide background: As an earlier analysis found, roughly 180 million T cells yielded about 120 million unique TCR beta sequences.

This CDR3 has 16 amino acids. V was pared by 4 bases and J by 3 bases, with 13 bases between. CDR1 and CDR2 (germline): SNHLY, FYNNEI. This receptor was obtained from a woman aged 45-59 years in good health and CMV-seropositive. The chain links TRBV2 to TRBJ1-6, with a weak D call TRBD1 (5 bases). The sequenced sample was PBMCs. CDR3 coding DNA: TGTGCCAGCAGTGTCAGCAGGGCCCTCTATAATTCACCCCTCCACTTT. This translates into CASSVSRALYNSPLHF. The full variable domain, rest sourced from reference TRBV2 and TRBJ1-6, is EPEVTQTPSHQVTQMGQEVILRCVPISNHLYFYWYRQILGQKVEFLVSFYNNEISEKSEIFDDQFSVERPDGSNFTLKIRSTKLEDSAMYFCASSVSRALYNSPLHFGNGTRLTVT.